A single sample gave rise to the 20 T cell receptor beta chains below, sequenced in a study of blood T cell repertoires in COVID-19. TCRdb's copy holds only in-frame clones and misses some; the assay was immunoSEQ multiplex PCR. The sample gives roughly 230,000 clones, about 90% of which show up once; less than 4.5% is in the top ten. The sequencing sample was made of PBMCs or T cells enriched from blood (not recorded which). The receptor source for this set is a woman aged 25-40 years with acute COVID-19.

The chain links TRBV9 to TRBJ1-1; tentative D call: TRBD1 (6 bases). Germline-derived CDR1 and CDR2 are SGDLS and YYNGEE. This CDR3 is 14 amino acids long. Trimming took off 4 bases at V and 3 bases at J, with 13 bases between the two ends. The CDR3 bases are TGTGCCAGCAGCATATCGGACAGATACACTGAAGCTTTCTTT. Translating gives CASSISDRYTEAFF.

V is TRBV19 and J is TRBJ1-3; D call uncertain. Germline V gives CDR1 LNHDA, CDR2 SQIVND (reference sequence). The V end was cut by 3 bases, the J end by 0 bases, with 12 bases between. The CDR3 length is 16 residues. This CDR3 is CASSISVSSSGNTIYF. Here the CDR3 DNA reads TGTGCCAGTAGTATCTCAGTCTCAAGCTCTGGAAACACCATATATTTT. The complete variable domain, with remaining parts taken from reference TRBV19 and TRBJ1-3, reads DGGITQSPKYLFRKEGQNVTLSCEQNLNHDAMYWYRQDPGQGLRLIYYSQIVNDFQKGDIAEGYSVSREKKESFPLTVTSAQKNPTAFYLCASSISVSSSGNTIYFGEGSWLTVV.

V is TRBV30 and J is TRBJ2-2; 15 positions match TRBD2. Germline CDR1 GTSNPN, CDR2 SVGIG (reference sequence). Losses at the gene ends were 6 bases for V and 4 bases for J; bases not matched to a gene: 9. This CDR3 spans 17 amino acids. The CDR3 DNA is TGTGCCTGCCTTCCGAGGACTAGCGGGGGGGCCACCGGGGAGCTGTTTTTT. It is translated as CACLPRTSGGATGELFF.

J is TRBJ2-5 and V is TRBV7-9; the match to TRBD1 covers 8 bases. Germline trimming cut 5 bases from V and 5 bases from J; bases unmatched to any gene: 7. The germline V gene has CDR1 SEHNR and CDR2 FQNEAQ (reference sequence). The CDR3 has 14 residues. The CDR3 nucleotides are TGTGCCAGCAGCCCCCAGGGGGCGTGGGAGACCCAGTACTTC. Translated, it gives CASSPQGAWETQYF.

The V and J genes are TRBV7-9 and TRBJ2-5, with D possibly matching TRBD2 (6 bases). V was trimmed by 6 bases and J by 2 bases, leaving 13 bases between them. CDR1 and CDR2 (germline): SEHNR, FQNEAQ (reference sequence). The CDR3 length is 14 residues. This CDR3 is CASRLQGLQETQYF. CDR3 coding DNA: TGTGCCAGCAGACTCCAGGGACTTCAAGAGACCCAGTACTTC.

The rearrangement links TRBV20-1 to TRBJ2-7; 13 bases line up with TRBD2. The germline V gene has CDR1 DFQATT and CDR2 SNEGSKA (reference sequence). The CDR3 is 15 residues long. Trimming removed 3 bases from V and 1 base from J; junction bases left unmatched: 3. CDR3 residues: CSASRLAGGSYEQYF. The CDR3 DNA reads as TGCAGTGCTAGTCGACTAGCGGGGGGTTCCTACGAGCAGTACTTC.

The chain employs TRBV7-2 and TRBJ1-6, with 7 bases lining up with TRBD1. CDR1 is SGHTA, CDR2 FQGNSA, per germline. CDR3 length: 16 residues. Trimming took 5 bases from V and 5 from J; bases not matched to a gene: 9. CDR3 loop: CASSPPTGFNNSPLHF. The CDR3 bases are TGTGCCAGCAGCCCACCGACAGGGTTTAATAATTCACCCCTCCACTTT.

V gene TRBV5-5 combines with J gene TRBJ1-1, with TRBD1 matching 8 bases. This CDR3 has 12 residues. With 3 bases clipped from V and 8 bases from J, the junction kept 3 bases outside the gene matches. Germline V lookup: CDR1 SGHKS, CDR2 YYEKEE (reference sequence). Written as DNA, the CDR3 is TGTGCCAGCAGCTGGACAGGGACCGAAGCTTTCTTT. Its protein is CASSWTGTEAFF.

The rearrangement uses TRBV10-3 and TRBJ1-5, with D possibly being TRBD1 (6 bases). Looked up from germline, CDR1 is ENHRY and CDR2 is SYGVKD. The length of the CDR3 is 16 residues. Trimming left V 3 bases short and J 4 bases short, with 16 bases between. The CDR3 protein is CAISDSSTGPNQPQHF. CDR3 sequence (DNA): TGTGCCATCAGTGATAGCTCGACAGGCCCAAATCAGCCCCAGCATTTT.

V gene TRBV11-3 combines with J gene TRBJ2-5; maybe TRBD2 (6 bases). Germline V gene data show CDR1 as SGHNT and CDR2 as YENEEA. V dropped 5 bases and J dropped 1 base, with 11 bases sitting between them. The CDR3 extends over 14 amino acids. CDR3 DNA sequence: TGTGCCAGCAGCGAGGGAGGAACCCAAGAGACCCAGTACTTC. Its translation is CASSEGGTQETQYF. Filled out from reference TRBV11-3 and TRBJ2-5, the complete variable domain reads EAGVVQSPRYKIIEKKQPVAFWCNPISGHNTLYWYLQNLGQGPELLIRYENEEAVDDSQLPKDRFSAERLKGVDSTLKIQPAELGDSAVYLCASSEGGTQETQYFGPGTRLLVL.

The CDR3 DNA sequence: TGTGCCAGCAGCTCGACGCCATCCGGGGTCGGTACCAAAAACATTCAGTACTTC. It encodes CASSSTPSGVGTKNIQYF. This chain uses TRBV11-2 with TRBJ2-4, with a possible D match to TRBD2 (5 bases). Trimming left V 4 bases short and J 2 bases short, with 21 bases between. The CDR3 has 18 residues. Germline CDR1 is SGHAT and CDR2 is FQNNGV.

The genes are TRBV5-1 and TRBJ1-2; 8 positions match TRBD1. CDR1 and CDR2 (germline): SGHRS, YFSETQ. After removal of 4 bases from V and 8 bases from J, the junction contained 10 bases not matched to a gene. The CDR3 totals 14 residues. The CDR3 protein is CASSDDRGLRGYTF. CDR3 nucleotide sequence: TGCGCCAGCAGCGACGACAGGGGCCTGAGGGGCTACACCTTC.

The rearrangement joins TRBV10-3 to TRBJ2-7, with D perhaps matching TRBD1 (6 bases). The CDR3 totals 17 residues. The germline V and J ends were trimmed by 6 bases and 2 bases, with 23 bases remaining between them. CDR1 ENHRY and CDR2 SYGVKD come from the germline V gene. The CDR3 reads CAIRISPVGDTAYEQYF. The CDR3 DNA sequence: TGTGCCATCAGAATTTCTCCGGTGGGGGACACCGCCTACGAGCAGTACTTC.

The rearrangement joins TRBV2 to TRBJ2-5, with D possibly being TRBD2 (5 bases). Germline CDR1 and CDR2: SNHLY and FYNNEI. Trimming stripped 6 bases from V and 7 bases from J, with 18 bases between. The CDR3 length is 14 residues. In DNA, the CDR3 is TGTGCCAGCAGCCCCTCCGGGAATTGGAGGACCCAGTACTTC. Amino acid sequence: CASSPSGNWRTQYF. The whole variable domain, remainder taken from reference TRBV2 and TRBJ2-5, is EPEVTQTPSHQVTQMGQEVILRCVPISNHLYFYWYRQILGQKVEFLVSFYNNEISEKSEIFDDQFSVERPDGSNFTLKIRSTKLEDSAMYFCASSPSGNWRTQYFGPGTRLLVL.

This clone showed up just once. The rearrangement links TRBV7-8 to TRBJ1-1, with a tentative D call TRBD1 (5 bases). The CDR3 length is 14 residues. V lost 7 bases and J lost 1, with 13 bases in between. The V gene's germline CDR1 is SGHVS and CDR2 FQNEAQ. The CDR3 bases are TGTGCCAGCAACTACGGACACCAGAACACTGAAGCTTTCTTT. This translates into CASNYGHQNTEAFF.

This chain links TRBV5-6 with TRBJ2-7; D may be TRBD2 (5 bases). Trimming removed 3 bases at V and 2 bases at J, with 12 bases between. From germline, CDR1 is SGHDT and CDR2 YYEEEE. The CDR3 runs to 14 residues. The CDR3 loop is CASSYVGVPYEQYF. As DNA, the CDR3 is TGTGCCAGCAGCTATGTCGGGGTTCCCTACGAGCAGTACTTC.

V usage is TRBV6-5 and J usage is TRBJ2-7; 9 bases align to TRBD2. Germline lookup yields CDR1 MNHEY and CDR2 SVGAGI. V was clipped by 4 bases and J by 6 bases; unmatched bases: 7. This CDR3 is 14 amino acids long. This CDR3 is CASSSPGLAAEQYF. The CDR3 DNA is TGTGCCAGCAGTTCCCCGGGACTAGCAGCCGAGCAGTACTTC.

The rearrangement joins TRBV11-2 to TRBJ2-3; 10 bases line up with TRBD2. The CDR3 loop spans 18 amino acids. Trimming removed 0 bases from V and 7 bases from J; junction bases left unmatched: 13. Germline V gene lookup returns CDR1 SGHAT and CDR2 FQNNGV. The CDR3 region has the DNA TGTGCCAGCAGCTTAGATCTTCAGCGGGGGGGCCTTTTAAATACGCAGTATTTT. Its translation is CASSLDLQRGGLLNTQYF. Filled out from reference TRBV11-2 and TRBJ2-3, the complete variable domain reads EAGVAQSPRYKIIEKRQSVAFWCNPISGHATLYWYQQILGQGPKLLIQFQNNGVVDDSQLPKDRFSAERLKGVDSTLKIQPAKLEDSAVYLCASSLDLQRGGLLNTQYFGPGTRLTVL.

CDR3 DNA sequence: TGTGCCAGCAGCCTGACAGGGGGCTCCTACGAGCAGTACTTC. This encodes CASSLTGGSYEQYF. The chain combines TRBV28 with TRBJ2-7; 9 bases align to TRBD1. V trimming: 6 bases; J trimming: 0 bases; junction bases outside the gene matches: 3. The CDR3 contains 14 residues. Germline loops: CDR1 MDHEN, CDR2 SYDVKM. Filled out from reference TRBV28 and TRBJ2-7, the complete variable domain reads DVKVTQSSRYLVKRTGEKVFLECVQDMDHENMFWYRQDPGLGLRLIYFSYDVKMKEKGDIPEGYSVSREKKERFSLILESASTNQTSMYLCASSLTGGSYEQYFGPGTRLTVT.

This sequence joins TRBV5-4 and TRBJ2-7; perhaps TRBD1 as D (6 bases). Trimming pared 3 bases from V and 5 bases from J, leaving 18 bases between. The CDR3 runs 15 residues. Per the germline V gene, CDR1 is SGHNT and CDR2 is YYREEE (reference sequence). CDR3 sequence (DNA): TGTGCCAGCAGCTGGGCGACCTTGACAGGAGACGAGCAGTACTTC. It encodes CASSWATLTGDEQYF. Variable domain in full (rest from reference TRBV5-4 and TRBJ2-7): ETGVTQSPTHLIKTRGQQVTLRCSSQSGHNTVSWYQQALGQGPQFIFQYYREEENGRGNFPPRFSGLQFPNYSSELNVNALELDDSALYLCASSWATLTGDEQYFGPGTRLTVT.